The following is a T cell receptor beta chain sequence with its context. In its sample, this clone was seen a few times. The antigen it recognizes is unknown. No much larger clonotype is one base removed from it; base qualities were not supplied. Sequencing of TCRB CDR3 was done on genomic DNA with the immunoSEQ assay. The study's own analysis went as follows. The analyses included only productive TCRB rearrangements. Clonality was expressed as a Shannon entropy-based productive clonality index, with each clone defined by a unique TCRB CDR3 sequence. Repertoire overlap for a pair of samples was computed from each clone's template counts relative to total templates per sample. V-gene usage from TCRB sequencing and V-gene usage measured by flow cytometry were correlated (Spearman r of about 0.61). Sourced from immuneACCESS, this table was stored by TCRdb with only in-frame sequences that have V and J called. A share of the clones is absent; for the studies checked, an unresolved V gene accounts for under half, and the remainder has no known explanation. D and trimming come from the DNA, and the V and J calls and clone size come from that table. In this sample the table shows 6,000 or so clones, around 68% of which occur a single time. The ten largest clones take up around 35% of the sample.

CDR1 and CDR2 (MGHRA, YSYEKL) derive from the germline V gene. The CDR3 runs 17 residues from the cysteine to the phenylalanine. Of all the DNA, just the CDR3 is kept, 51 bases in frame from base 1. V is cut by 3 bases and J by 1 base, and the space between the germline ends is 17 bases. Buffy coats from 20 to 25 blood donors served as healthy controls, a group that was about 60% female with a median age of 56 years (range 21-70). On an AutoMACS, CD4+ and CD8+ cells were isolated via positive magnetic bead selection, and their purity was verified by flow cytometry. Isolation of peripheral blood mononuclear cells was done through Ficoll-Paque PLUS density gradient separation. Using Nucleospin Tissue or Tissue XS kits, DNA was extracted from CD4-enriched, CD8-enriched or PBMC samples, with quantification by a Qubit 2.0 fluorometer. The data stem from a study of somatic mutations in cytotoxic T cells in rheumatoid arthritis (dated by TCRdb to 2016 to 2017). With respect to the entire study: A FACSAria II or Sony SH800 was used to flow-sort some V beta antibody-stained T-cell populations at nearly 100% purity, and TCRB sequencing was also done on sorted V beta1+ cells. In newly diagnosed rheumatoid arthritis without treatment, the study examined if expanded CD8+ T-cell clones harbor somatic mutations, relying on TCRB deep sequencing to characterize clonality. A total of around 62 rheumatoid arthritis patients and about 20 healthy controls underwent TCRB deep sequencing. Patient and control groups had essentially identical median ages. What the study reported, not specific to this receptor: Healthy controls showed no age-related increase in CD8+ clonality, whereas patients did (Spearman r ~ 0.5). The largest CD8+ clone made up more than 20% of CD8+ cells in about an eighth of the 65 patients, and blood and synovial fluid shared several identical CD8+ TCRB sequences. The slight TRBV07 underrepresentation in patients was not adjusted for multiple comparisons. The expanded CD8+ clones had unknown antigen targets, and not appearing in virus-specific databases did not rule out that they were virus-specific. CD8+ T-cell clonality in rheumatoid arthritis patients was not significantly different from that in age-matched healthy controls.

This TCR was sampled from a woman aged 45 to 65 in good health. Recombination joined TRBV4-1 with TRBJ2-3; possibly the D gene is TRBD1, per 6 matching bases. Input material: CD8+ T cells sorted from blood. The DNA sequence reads TGCGCCAGCAGCCACGAGGGGGTCCTATCGGGCACAGATACGCAGTATTTT. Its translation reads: CASSHEGVLSGTDTQYF.